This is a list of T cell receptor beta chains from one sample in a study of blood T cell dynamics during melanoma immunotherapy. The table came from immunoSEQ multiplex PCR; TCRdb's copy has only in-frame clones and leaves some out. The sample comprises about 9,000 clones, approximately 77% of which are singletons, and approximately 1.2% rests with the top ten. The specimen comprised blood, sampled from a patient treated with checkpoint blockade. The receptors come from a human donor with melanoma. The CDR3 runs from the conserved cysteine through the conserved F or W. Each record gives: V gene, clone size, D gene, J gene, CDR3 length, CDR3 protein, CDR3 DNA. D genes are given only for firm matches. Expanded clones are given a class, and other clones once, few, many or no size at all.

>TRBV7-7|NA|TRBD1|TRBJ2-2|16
CASSPGQGGNTGELFF
TGTGCCAGCAGCCCAGGACAGGGTGGGAACACCGGGGAGCTGTTTTTT
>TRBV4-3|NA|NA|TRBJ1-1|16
CASSQDSGVGNTEAFF
TGCGCCAGCAGCCAGGATTCCGGGGTGGGGAACACTGAAGCTTTCTTT
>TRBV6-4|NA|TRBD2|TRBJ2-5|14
CATPRGSGEETQYF
TGTGCCACCCCCCGGGGTAGCGGGGAAGAGACCCAGTACTTC
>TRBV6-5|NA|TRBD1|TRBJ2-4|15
CASSYSGTGTNIQYF
TGTGCCAGCAGTTACTCGGGGACAGGGACAAACATTCAGTACTTC
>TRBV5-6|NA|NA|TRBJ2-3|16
CASSLGRDLSTDTQYF
TGTGCCAGCAGCTTGGGCAGGGATTTGAGCACAGATACGCAGTATTTT
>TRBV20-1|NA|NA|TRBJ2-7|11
CSGDPGYEQYF
TGCAGTGGGGACCCGGGCTACGAGCAGTACTTC
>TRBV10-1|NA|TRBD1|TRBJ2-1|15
CASSAGQGSYNEQFF
TGCGCCAGCAGTGCAGGACAGGGGTCCTACAATGAGCAGTTCTTC
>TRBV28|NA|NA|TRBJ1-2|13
CASSLTSAWRYTF
TGTGCCAGCAGTTTAACCTCCGCGTGGCGCTACACCTTC
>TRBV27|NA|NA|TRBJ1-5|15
CASSLEARRDQPQHF
TGTGCCAGCAGTTTAGAGGCCCGGAGGGATCAGCCCCAGCATTTT
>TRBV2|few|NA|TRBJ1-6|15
CASSSGLSGNSPLHF
TGTGCCAGCAGTTCCGGACTTTCGGGTAATTCACCCCTCCACTTT
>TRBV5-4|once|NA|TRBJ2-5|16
CASSFFDGGVGRTQYF
TGTGCCAGCAGCTTTTTCGACGGAGGGGTTGGTAGGACCCAGTACTTC
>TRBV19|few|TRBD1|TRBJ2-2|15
CASRTPGQVTGELFF
TGTGCCAGTAGGACTCCGGGACAGGTCACCGGGGAGCTGTTTTTT
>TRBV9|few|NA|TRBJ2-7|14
CASSVEWNNYEQYF
TGTGCCAGCAGCGTAGAATGGAACAACTACGAGCAGTACTTC
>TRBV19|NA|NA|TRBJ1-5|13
CASAGNSNQPQHF
TGTGCCAGTGCAGGGAATAGCAATCAGCCCCAGCATTTT
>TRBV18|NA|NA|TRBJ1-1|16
CASSPTGTVMNTEAFF
TGTGCCAGCTCACCTACCGGGACGGTGATGAACACTGAAGCTTTCTTT
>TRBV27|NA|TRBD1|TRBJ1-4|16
CASSLSRDREGEKLFF
TGTGCCAGCAGTTTATCGAGGGACAGGGAAGGTGAAAAACTGTTTTTT
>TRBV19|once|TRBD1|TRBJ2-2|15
CASSRTGPGTGELFF
TGTGCCAGTAGTAGGACAGGGCCGGGCACCGGGGAGCTGTTTTTT
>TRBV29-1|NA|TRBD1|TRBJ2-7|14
CSVEFWTGGGEQYF
TGCAGCGTTGAATTCTGGACAGGGGGCGGCGAGCAGTACTTC
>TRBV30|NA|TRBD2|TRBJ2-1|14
CAVGLAASYNEQFF
TGTGCCGTGGGACTAGCGGCATCCTACAATGAGCAGTTCTTC
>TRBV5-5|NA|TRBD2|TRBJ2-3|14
CASSLDSGVDTQYF
TGTGCCAGCAGCTTGGACAGCGGGGTAGATACGCAGTATTTT
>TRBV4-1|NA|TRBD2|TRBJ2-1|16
CASRKAGGAFEHEQFF
TGCGCCAGCAGGAAGGCGGGAGGGGCTTTTGAGCATGAGCAGTTCTTC
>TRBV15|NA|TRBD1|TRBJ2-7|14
CATSRDSTDRVQYF
TGTGCCACCAGCAGAGACTCCACAGACAGGGTGCAGTACTTC
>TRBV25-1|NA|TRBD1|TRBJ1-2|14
CASSADRGIHGYTF
TGTGCCAGCAGTGCGGACAGGGGGATCCATGGCTACACCTTC
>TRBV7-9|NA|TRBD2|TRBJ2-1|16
CASSFLASGAFNEQFF
TGTGCCAGCAGCTTTTTGGCTAGCGGGGCGTTCAATGAGCAGTTCTTC
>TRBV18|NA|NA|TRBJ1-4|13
CASSPPEWEKLFF
TGTGCCAGCTCACCGCCTGAATGGGAAAAACTGTTTTTT
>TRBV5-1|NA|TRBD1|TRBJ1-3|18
CASSPNFRAGGSGNTIYF
TGCGCCAGCAGCCCGAACTTTCGCGCAGGGGGCTCTGGAAACACCATATATTTT
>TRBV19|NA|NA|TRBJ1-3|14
CASSERGSGNTIYF
TGTGCCAGTAGTGAGAGGGGTTCTGGAAACACCATATATTTT
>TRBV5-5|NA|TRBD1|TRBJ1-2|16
CASSTGTAEPNYGYTF
TGTGCCAGCAGCACAGGGACAGCAGAACCTAACTATGGCTACACCTTC
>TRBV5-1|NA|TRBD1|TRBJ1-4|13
CASSPGQREKLFF
TGCGCCAGCAGCCCGGGACAGAGGGAAAAACTGTTTTTT
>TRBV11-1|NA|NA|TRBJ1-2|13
CASSLRQNYGYTF
TGTGCCAGCAGCTTAAGACAGAACTATGGCTACACCTTC
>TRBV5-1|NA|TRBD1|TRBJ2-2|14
CASSGRGLDGELFF
TGCGCCAGCAGCGGCAGGGGGTTGGACGGGGAGCTGTTTTTT
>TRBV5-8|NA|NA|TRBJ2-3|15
CASSLEGEVTDTQYF
TGTGCCAGCAGCCTAGAGGGGGAAGTAACAGATACGCAGTATTTT
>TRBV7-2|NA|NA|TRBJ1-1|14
CASSWPDMNTEAFF
TGTGCCAGCAGCTGGCCAGACATGAACACTGAAGCTTTCTTT
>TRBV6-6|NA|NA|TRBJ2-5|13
CASSRDPQETQYF
TGTGCCAGCAGTAGGGACCCCCAAGAGACCCAGTACTTC
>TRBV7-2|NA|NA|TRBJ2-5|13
CASSPGTLGTQYF
TGTGCCAGCAGCCCCGGGACTTTGGGGACCCAGTACTTC
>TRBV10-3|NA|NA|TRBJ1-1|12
CAISSVGTEAFF
TGTGCCATCAGTTCAGTGGGCACTGAAGCTTTCTTT
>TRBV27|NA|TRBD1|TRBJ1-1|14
CASRSRQGGVEAFF
TGTGCCAGCAGGTCCAGACAGGGAGGAGTGGAAGCTTTCTTT
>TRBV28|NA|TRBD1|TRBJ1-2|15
CASSIPGQGNYGYTF
TGTGCCAGCAGTATTCCGGGACAGGGTAACTATGGCTACACCTTC
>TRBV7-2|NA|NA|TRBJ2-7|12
CASSSTYHEQYF
TGTGCCAGCAGTTCGACCTATCACGAGCAGTACTTC
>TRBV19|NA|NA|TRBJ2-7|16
CASSSARRTDIFEQYF
TGTGCCAGTAGCAGCGCCAGAAGGACCGACATCTTCGAGCAGTACTTC
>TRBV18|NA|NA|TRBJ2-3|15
CASSPVVGSTDTQYF
TGTGCCAGCTCACCGGTTGTAGGGAGCACAGATACGCAGTATTTT
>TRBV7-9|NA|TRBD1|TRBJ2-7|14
CASTQDRGPHEQYF
TGTGCCAGCACCCAAGACAGGGGGCCCCACGAGCAGTACTTC
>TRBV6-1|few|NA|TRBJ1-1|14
CASSELRKGTEAFF
TGTGCCAGCAGTGAATTGCGGAAAGGCACTGAAGCTTTCTTT
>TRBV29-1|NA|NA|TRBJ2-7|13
CSVGAGRNYEQYF
TGCAGCGTTGGGGCAGGGAGAAACTACGAGCAGTACTTC
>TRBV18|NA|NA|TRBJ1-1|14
CASSIDSINTEAFF
TGTGCCAGCTCCATTGACAGTATAAACACTGAAGCTTTCTTT
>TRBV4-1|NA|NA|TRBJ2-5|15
CASSQRDLLGETQYF
TGCGCCAGCAGCCAACGGGACCTCCTTGGGGAGACCCAGTACTTC
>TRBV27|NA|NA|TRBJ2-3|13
CASSQRTTDTQYF
TGTGCCAGCTCCCAGCGGACCACGGATACGCAGTATTTT
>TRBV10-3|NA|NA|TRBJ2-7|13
CAISEFSSYEQYF
TGTGCCATCAGTGAGTTTAGCTCCTACGAGCAGTACTTC